Below are 7 T cell receptor beta chains sequenced from a single sample in a study of T cells in Graves' hyperthyroidism and ophthalmopathy. Amplification of TCR beta CDR3 regions was performed using RNA transcripts as template. Researchers ran a first-round RT-PCR on the TCR CDR3 using the HTBI primer set. TCRdb redid the calling of the multiplex PCR reads with MiXCR, one entry per CDR3 protein. This sample yields more than 450,000 distinct CDR3 sequences, of which about 20% are seen a single time; approximately 50% belongs to the top ten. Material for sequencing was blood. Receptor source: a man in his forties or fifties with Graves' ophthalmopathy.

There are a few counts of this clonotype. The genes are TRBV6-5 and TRBJ2-1; TRBD2 matches at 10 bases. CDR1 is MNHEY and CDR2 is SVGAGI in the germline V gene. The CDR3 loop spans 18 amino acids. J was trimmed by 2 bases and V by 2 bases; bases with no gene match: 9. CDR3 nucleotides: TGTGCCAGCAGTTACGGAGGACTAGCGGACCATACCTACAATGAGCAGTTCTTC. Encoded protein: CASSYGGLADHTYNEQFF.

This clonotype occurred many times. The chain recombines TRBV11-1 with TRBJ2-1; 8 nucleotides line up with TRBD1. Trimming took 6 bases from V and 6 from J; bases not matched to a gene: 10. Germline CDR1 SGHAT, CDR2 FQDESV (reference sequence). CDR3 length: 15 amino acids. This chain's CDR3 is CASSIGQGVLNEQFF. CDR3 nucleotide sequence: TGTGCCAGCAGTATAGGACAGGGAGTCCTCAATGAGCAGTTCTTC.

The chain has TRBV4-1 and TRBJ2-1; D is ambiguous. Germline CDR1 and CDR2: MGHRA and YSYEKL. This CDR3 has 17 residues. V shed 1 base and J shed 7 bases, with 20 bases lying between them. The CDR3 is CASSQVVGSPLRNEQFF. CDR3 nucleotide sequence: TGCGCCAGCAGCCAAGTTGTGGGATCCCCCCTAAGGAATGAGCAGTTCTTC.

This clonotype was seen many times. The rearrangement uses TRBV12-3 or TRBV12-4 and TRBJ1-2; D unclear. The CDR3 spans 14 residues. V lost 6 bases and J 0 bases, leaving 11 bases between the germline ends. CDR3 nucleotide sequence: TGTGCCAGCAGCCCTGCCCCAGCTAACTATGGCTACACCTTC. This encodes CASSPAPANYGYTF.

This clonotype came up many times. The rearrangement joins TRBV7-8 to TRBJ1-4; no definite D call. The ends were cut back, 1 base at V and 7 bases at J, with 7 bases in the middle. The CDR3 has 13 amino acids. Germline V gives CDR1 SGHVS, CDR2 FQNEAQ. This chain's CDR3 is CASSLVGREKLFF. CDR3 DNA sequence: TGTGCCAGCAGCTTAGTTGGACGTGAAAAACTGTTTTTT.

This clonotype was seen only once. This chain links TRBV7-9 with TRBJ1-4; possible D gene TRBD1, 6 bases. V lost 8 bases and J 8 bases, leaving 12 bases between the germline ends. The CDR3 is made up of 12 amino acids. CDR1 and CDR2 (germline): SEHNR, FQNEAQ (reference sequence). CDR3 in amino acids: CASGQQGEKLFF. CDR3 DNA: TGTGCCAGCGGGCAACAGGGAGAAAAACTGTTTTTT.

This clonotype was counted between two and nine times. This chain joins TRBV12-3 or TRBV12-4 and TRBJ2-1; 7 bases align to TRBD2. There are 14 residues in the CDR3. The ends lost 10 bases at V and 7 bases at J; junction bases unmatched: 13. CDR3 loop: CATPSAGAGNEQFF. The CDR3 DNA follows: TGTGCCACCCCCTCGGCGGGAGCGGGGAATGAGCAGTTCTTC.